Sequencing of this TCR beta chain was carried out in a study of T cells after yellow fever vaccination. Study-wide results and caveats: In post-booster samples, most primary-vaccination clones reappeared (96% CD4, 70% to 90% CD8).

This clonotype was recorded a few times. Its antigen remains unknown. Researchers made TCR cDNA using 5'RACE template switching, and this step added a universal primer site and UMIs. Using its own MiXCR run on the 5' RACE reads, TCRdb lists one record per CDR3 protein. The data show 150,000 to 200,000 distinct CDR3 sequences, roughly a tenth seen once. The V segment lost 1 base and the J segment 2 bases; nucleotides outside the gene matches: 2. The CDR3 length is 14 residues. The chain is built from TRBV12-3 or TRBV12-4 and TRBJ2-7; 7 bases are shared with TRBD1. The input for sequencing was CD8+ T cells sorted from PBMCs, taken 45 days after the yellow fever booster vaccination. This clonotype originated in a man younger than 30 who received the YFV17D yellow fever vaccine. The CDR3 DNA sequence: TGTGCCAGCAGTTTAGGGGACAGTACCTACGAGCAGTACTTC. Translation gives CASSLGDSTYEQYF.